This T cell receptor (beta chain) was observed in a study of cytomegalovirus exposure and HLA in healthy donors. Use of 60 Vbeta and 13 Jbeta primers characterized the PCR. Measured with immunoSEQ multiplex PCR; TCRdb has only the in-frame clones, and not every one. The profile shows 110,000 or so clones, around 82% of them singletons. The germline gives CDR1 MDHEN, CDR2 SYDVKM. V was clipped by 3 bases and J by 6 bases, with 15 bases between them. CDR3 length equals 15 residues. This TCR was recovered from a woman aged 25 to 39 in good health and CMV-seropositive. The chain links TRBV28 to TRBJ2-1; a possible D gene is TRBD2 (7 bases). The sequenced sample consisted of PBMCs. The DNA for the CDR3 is TGTGCCAGCAGTTTGGGAGGGGGTATTAGCAATGAGCAGTTCTTC. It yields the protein CASSLGGGISNEQFF.